Below are 30 T cell receptor beta chains sequenced from a single sample in a study of T cell repertoires in cytomegalovirus infection. TCRdb used MiXCR to reprocess the reads, holding one entry per CDR3 protein. The table includes hundreds of thousands of distinct CDR3 sequences, 30% to 35% detected once. Their recognized antigens are unknown. The material was cultured PBMCs, obtained from culture after CMV antigen stimulation. The receptors derive from a human donor in good health (CMV status not recorded). Some clones in this sample may be carry-over from other donors' samples.

The chain is built from TRBV6-2 or TRBV6-3 and TRBJ2-3; D is perhaps TRBD2 (6 bases). The V end lost 2 bases, the J end lost 4 bases, and 19 bases lay between the germline ends. Per the germline V gene, CDR1 is MNHEY and CDR2 is SVGEGT. CDR3 length: 17 amino acids. The CDR3 nucleotides are TGTGCCAGCAGTTACGTGGCGGGTCAGGGAGGACCAGATACGCAGTATTTT. This translates into CASSYVAGQGGPDTQYF.

This clonotype was seen many times. The chain is built from TRBV7-2 and TRBJ1-2; 9 bases map to TRBD1. The CDR3 spans 19 residues. V trimming: 5 bases; J trimming: 9 bases; junction bases outside the gene matches: 25. Germline CDR1 and CDR2: SGHTA and FQGNSA. In DNA, the CDR3 is TGTGCCAGCAGCGAACATCCCGGGACAGGGCTATCCCGTAAATCGCGCTACACCTTC. This encodes CASSEHPGTGLSRKSRYTF.

V usage is TRBV20-1 and J usage is TRBJ2-3; D is perhaps TRBD2 (6 bases). Per the germline V gene, CDR1 is DFQATT and CDR2 is SNEGSKA (reference sequence). The ends were cut back, 5 bases at V and 2 bases at J, with 14 bases in the middle. The CDR3 spans 14 residues. For the CDR3, the DNA is TGCAGTGCTCCGGAGGGCCGGGACACAGATACGCAGTATTTT. It codes for CSAPEGRDTDTQYF.

The chain carries TRBV15 and TRBJ1-5; TRBD1 aligns across 11 bases. Looked up from germline, CDR1 is LNHNV and CDR2 is YYDKDF (reference sequence). The V gene end was trimmed by 2 bases and the J gene end by 0 bases; junction bases not matched to a gene: 6. The CDR3 length is 18 residues. The CDR3 DNA sequence: TGTGCCACCAGCAGACGAGGACAGGGGGCTTTTAGCAATCAGCCCCAGCATTTT. This codes for CATSRRGQGAFSNQPQHF.

J is TRBJ2-7 and V is TRBV4-1, with TRBD1 identical over 9 bases. The V gene end was trimmed by 6 bases and the J gene end by 6 bases; junction bases not matched to a gene: 12. The CDR3 is 15 amino acids. Germline loops: CDR1 MGHRA, CDR2 YSYEKL. The CDR3 sequence: CASSPSPGTGSEQYF. CDR3 nucleotide sequence: TGCGCCAGCAGTCCTAGTCCCGGGACAGGGTCCGAGCAGTACTTC.

This clonotype was detected ten times or more. This chain links TRBV7-2 with TRBJ2-3; 7 bases match TRBD1. The CDR3 covers 15 residues. Germline V gene data show CDR1 as SGHTA and CDR2 as FQGNSA. Trimming at V came to 5 bases and at J to 2 bases, leaving 7 bases not matched to a gene. CDR3 DNA: TGTGCCAGCAGCCTACAGGGGCCAAACACAGATACGCAGTATTTT. Translation gives CASSLQGPNTDTQYF. Based on the CDR3 plus reference TRBV7-2 and TRBJ2-3, the full variable domain is GAGVSQSPSNKVTEKGKDVELRCDPISGHTALYWYRQSLGQGLEFLIYFQGNSAPDKSGLPSDRFSAERTGGSVSTLTIQRTQQEDSAVYLCASSLQGPNTDTQYFGPGTRLTVL.

The rearrangement joins TRBV10-3 to TRBJ1-2; weak D call: TRBD1 (5 bases). This CDR3 contains 13 residues. Trimming removed 3 bases at V and 3 bases at J, with 8 bases between. Germline CDR1 ENHRY, CDR2 SYGVKD. Written as DNA, the CDR3 is TGTGCCATCAGTGATGGGGGGTACTATGGCTACACCTTC. This codes for CAISDGGYYGYTF.

This clonotype was picked up a small number of times. The chain is built from TRBV19 and TRBJ2-7; 7 positions match TRBD2. The V gene's germline CDR1 is LNHDA and CDR2 SQIVND (reference sequence). The CDR3 is 14 amino acids. Trimming took 11 bases from V and 7 from J; bases not matched to a gene: 17. DNA of the CDR3: TGTGCCCCTGCCTCAGACGCGGGAGCGAAGGAGCAGTACTTC. Its protein is CAPASDAGAKEQYF.

A few counts support this clonotype. The gene calls are TRBV12-3 or TRBV12-4 and TRBJ2-3; D is perhaps TRBD2 (5 bases). CDR3 length equals 14 residues. Trimming pared 7 bases from V and 9 bases from J, leaving 20 bases between. The CDR3 here is CASTGPTRSGTQYF. CDR3 DNA sequence: TGTGCCAGCACCGGTCCAACTAGGAGTGGGACGCAGTATTTT.

This clonotype was seen more than once but under ten times. V is TRBV6-4 and J is TRBJ2-1; D possibly corresponds to TRBD1 (6 bases). With 5 bases removed from V and 0 bases from J, the gap between germline ends came to 11 bases. CDR1 is MRHNA and CDR2 is SNTAGT in the germline V gene. The CDR3 runs 15 residues. CDR3 nucleotide sequence: TGTGCCAGCAGTTTGGAGGACAGCTCCTACAATGAGCAGTTCTTC. This gives the protein CASSLEDSSYNEQFF.

The V call is TRBV20-1, the J call TRBJ2-1; 10 bases map to TRBD2. CDR3 size: 16 residues. CDR1 DFQATT and CDR2 SNEGSKA come from the germline V gene (reference sequence). The ends lost 0 bases at V and 3 bases at J; junction bases unmatched: 5. The DNA for the CDR3 is TGCAGTGCTAGAGATAGAACTAGCGGGAACTACAATGAGCAGTTCTTC. Translation gives CSARDRTSGNYNEQFF.

CDR3 sequence: CASSLLQINEKLFF. For the CDR3, the DNA is TGTGCCAGCAGCTTGTTACAGATTAATGAAAAACTGTTTTTT. The chain recombines TRBV7-9 with TRBJ1-4; D is undetermined. In germline, CDR1 is SEHNR, CDR2 FQNEAQ (reference sequence). Trimming pared 3 bases from V and 4 bases from J, leaving 9 bases between. This CDR3 is built from 14 residues. Complete variable domain (other parts from reference TRBV7-9 and TRBJ1-4): DTGVSQNPRHKITKRGQNVTFRCDPISEHNRLYWYRQTLGQGPEFLTYFQNEAQLEKSRLLSDRFSAERPKGSFSTLEIQRTEQGDSAMYLCASSLLQINEKLFFGSGTQLSVL.

The rearrangement links TRBV7-6 to TRBJ2-1; TRBD1 matches at 9 bases. V shed 5 bases, J shed 8 bases, and the junction held 10 bases outside the gene matches. Germline CDR1 reads SGHVS; CDR2 reads FNYEAQ. The CDR3 extends over 15 amino acids. The CDR3 DNA follows: TGTGCCAGCAGCCCGTGGACAGGGGAAGGACATGAGCAGTTCTTC. Translating gives CASSPWTGEGHEQFF.

This clonotype has only one observation. The DNA for the CDR3 is TGTGCCAGCAGACCGACAGGGGATAGCAATCAGCCCCAGCATTTT. Amino acid sequence: CASRPTGDSNQPQHF. V is TRBV2 and J is TRBJ1-5, with 8 bases fitting TRBD1. CDR1 SNHLY and CDR2 FYNNEI come from the germline V gene. The CDR3 extends over 15 amino acids. The V and J ends lost 6 bases and 0 bases, in that order; junction bases with no gene match: 4.

The count of this clonotype is one. V is TRBV19 and J is TRBJ1-6, with a tentative D call TRBD1 (5 bases). Germline lookup yields CDR1 LNHDA and CDR2 SQIVND (reference sequence). The CDR3 consists of 13 residues. V was clipped by 3 bases and J by 9 bases, with 9 bases between them. The CDR3 here is CASSIWGGSPLHF. CDR3 DNA: TGTGCCAGTAGTATTTGGGGCGGTTCACCCCTCCACTTT.

The CDR3 sequence is CASSFLGSPPGELFF. The CDR3 DNA follows: TGTGCCAGCAGTTTTCTGGGTTCCCCCCCCGGGGAGCTGTTTTTT. The chain combines TRBV12-3 or TRBV12-4 with TRBJ2-2, with D unresolved. There are 15 residues in the CDR3. V lost 3 bases to trimming and J lost 6 bases, with 14 bases between them.

This chain joins TRBV7-6 and TRBJ1-3; D perhaps matches TRBD1 (6 bases). Germline V gives CDR1 SGHVS, CDR2 FNYEAQ. This CDR3 contains 12 residues. Trimming removed 8 bases from V and 6 bases from J, with 11 bases in between. The CDR3 sequence: CASGYRENTIYF. The CDR3 DNA reads as TGTGCCAGCGGTTACAGGGAAAACACCATATATTTT.

This chain's CDR3 is CASSPGVYPDTQYF. The DNA of the CDR3 is TGTGCCAGCAGCCCCGGCGTCTACCCAGATACGCAGTATTTT. The chain carries TRBV7-2 and TRBJ2-3; unclear D gene. The CDR3 spans 14 residues. Germline CDR1 SGHTA, CDR2 FQGNSA. V lost 5 bases and J 4 bases, leaving 13 bases between the germline ends.

V gene TRBV29-1 combines with J gene TRBJ2-7, with 11 positions matching TRBD2. The germline V gene encodes CDR1 SQVTM and CDR2 ANQGSEA. This CDR3 has 19 amino acids. Trimming cost V 6 bases and J 2 bases; bases outside gene matches: 21. The CDR3 DNA reads TGCAGCGTAATTATGACGGGGCCTAGCGGGAGGAGGCTCCCCTACGAGCAGTACTTC. This gives the protein CSVIMTGPSGRRLPYEQYF.

The DNA for the CDR3 is TGTGCCAGCAGCTTAGAGGCTAGCGGCCTTATCCCCCACGAGCAGTACTTC. Translated, it gives CASSLEASGLIPHEQYF. The chain recombines TRBV7-2 with TRBJ2-7, with 7 bases that match TRBD2. The CDR3 has 17 residues. After removal of 1 base from V and 5 bases from J, the junction contained 14 bases not matched to a gene. Germline V gene sequence: CDR1 SGHTA, CDR2 FQGNSA.

Only a few counts were recorded for this clonotype. V is TRBV7-2 and J is TRBJ2-2; no definite D call. V lost 1 base to trimming and J lost 5 bases, with 11 bases between them. This CDR3 is built from 15 residues. The germline CDR1 and CDR2 sequences are SGHTA and FQGNSA. In nucleotides, the CDR3 is TGTGCCAGCAGCTTAGGTGCCGTGGGGACCGGGGAGCTGTTTTTT. It codes for CASSLGAVGTGELFF.

This clonotype has ten or more counts. This chain links TRBV7-4 with TRBJ1-6; D is undetermined. The CDR3 loop spans 12 amino acids. Germline CDR1 and CDR2: SGHVT and SQSDAQ. The V and J ends lost 0 bases and 13 bases respectively, with 7 bases between them. The CDR3 spells CASSLAILPLHF. The DNA for the CDR3 is TGTGCCAGCAGCTTAGCCATATTGCCCCTCCACTTT. The entire variable domain, with the rest obtained from reference TRBV7-4 and TRBJ1-6, is as follows: GAGVSQSPRYKVAKRGRDVALRCDSISGHVTLYWYRQTLGQGSEVLTYSQSDAQRDKSGRPSGRFSAERPERSVSTLKIQRTEQGDSAVYLCASSLAILPLHFGNGTRLTVT.

This chain links TRBV13 with TRBJ2-1; D call uncertain. Germline V gives CDR1 PRHDT, CDR2 FYEKMQ (reference sequence). V lost 2 bases to trimming and J lost 4 bases, with 21 bases between them. This CDR3 has 18 amino acids. The CDR3 DNA follows: TGTGCCAGCAGCTTACGGTCTCTGGACGCCCGGCGTTACAATGAGCAGTTCTTC. This encodes CASSLRSLDARRYNEQFF.

The V gene is TRBV20-1, the J gene TRBJ2-7; 9 bases are shared with TRBD2. Germline trimming cut 0 bases from V and 6 bases from J; bases unmatched to any gene: 9. The germline CDR1 and CDR2 sequences are DFQATT and SNEGSKA (reference sequence). This CDR3 has 15 residues. CDR3 coding DNA: TGCAGTGCTAGAGATCCGGCTAGCGGGAACTTCGAGCAGTACTTC. Residues: CSARDPASGNFEQYF.

This clonotype occurred many times. The rearrangement uses TRBV7-8 and TRBJ2-1; D remains ambiguous. The V and J ends lost 5 bases and 7 bases respectively, with 15 bases between them. CDR1 SGHVS and CDR2 FQNEAQ come from the germline V gene. CDR3 length: 14 amino acids. CDR3 sequence: CASSPWRDPNEQFF. For the CDR3, the DNA is TGTGCCAGCAGCCCCTGGCGCGATCCAAATGAGCAGTTCTTC.

The V call is TRBV18, the J call TRBJ2-7, with D uncertain. Germline V gene lookup returns CDR1 KGHSH and CDR2 LQKENI. The germline V and J ends were trimmed by 3 bases and 6 bases, with 9 bases remaining between them. The CDR3 has 12 residues. CDR3: CASSPMASEQYF. In nucleotides, the CDR3 is TGTGCCAGCTCACCGATGGCCTCCGAGCAGTACTTC.

This clonotype appeared a few times. V is TRBV4-2 and J is TRBJ2-3; 11 bases are shared with TRBD2. There are 20 residues in the CDR3. In germline, CDR1 is LGHNA, CDR2 YNFKEQ. Trimming removed 0 bases from V and 0 bases from J; junction bases left unmatched: 11. The CDR3 here is CASSQELLAGASTSTDTQYF. The CDR3 DNA sequence: TGTGCCAGCAGCCAAGAATTACTAGCGGGGGCGAGTACTAGCACAGATACGCAGTATTTT.

In its sample, this clonotype was seen a few times. V and J are TRBV7-2 and TRBJ2-3; D uncertain. V was shortened by 5 bases and J by 7 bases, with 7 bases between the two germline ends. The germline V gene encodes CDR1 SGHTA and CDR2 FQGNSA. The CDR3 contains 11 residues. The CDR3 here is CASSPGNTQYF. Here the CDR3 DNA reads TGTGCCAGCAGCCCTGGTAATACGCAGTATTTT.

There are many counts of this clonotype. The V call is TRBV7-2, the J call TRBJ2-1, with D tentatively TRBD1 or TRBD2 (5 bases each). The CDR3 extends over 13 amino acids. Germline assignment: CDR1 SGHTA and CDR2 FQGNSA. Deletions cut 5 bases from V and 10 bases from J, with 15 bases between. The CDR3 sequence: CASSLGPSREQFF. The CDR3 bases are TGTGCCAGCAGCCTGGGACCCTCGCGAGAGCAGTTCTTC.

V and J are TRBV4-1 and TRBJ2-2, with D perhaps assigned TRBD1 or TRBD2 (5 bases each). CDR1 is MGHRA, CDR2 YSYEKL, per germline. Trimming took off 3 bases at V and 15 bases at J, with 17 bases between the two ends. The CDR3 has 13 residues. CDR3 sequence (DNA): TGCGCCAGCAGCCAGACCGCCGGGGCCCGGATGTTTTTT. This codes for CASSQTAGARMFF.